Here is one T cell receptor (beta chain) with its context. The sample originates from a study of T cell changes during pregnancy in multiple sclerosis. Trimming took 5 bases from V and 4 from J, leaving 5 bases between them. The germline CDR1 and CDR2 sequences are MGHDK and SYGVNS. The CDR3 is made up of 12 amino acids. Clones were read by immunoSEQ multiplex PCR, and TCRdb kept only the in-frame ones, dropping some. The data show fewer than 140,000 clones, under 95% seen once. This chain links TRBV25-1 with TRBJ2-2; D is unresolved. The sequencing here drew on peripheral blood, taken after pregnancy. This sequence was found in a female donor with multiple sclerosis, enrolled in a pregnancy study. CDR3 DNA sequence: TGTGCCAGCAGTCTGGCCACCGGGGAGCTGTTTTTT. Amino acids: CASSLATGELFF.